This T cell receptor (beta chain) comes out of a study of technical replicates of blood from a handful of donors. CDR3 length: 12 residues. V lost 4 bases, J lost 4 bases, and 7 bases lay in between. Germline V gives CDR1 MDHEN, CDR2 SYDVKM. Measured with immunoSEQ multiplex PCR; TCRdb has only the in-frame clones, and not every one. The sample has under 90,000 clones; roughly 98% are singletons. Sequenced input: T cells isolated from PBMCs. This sequence joins TRBV28 and TRBJ1-1; D is perhaps TRBD1 (5 bases). This receptor was identified in a human donor in good health. The CDR3 loop is CASSSGPTEAFF. The CDR3 bases are TGTGCCAGCAGTTCAGGGCCCACTGAAGCTTTCTTT.